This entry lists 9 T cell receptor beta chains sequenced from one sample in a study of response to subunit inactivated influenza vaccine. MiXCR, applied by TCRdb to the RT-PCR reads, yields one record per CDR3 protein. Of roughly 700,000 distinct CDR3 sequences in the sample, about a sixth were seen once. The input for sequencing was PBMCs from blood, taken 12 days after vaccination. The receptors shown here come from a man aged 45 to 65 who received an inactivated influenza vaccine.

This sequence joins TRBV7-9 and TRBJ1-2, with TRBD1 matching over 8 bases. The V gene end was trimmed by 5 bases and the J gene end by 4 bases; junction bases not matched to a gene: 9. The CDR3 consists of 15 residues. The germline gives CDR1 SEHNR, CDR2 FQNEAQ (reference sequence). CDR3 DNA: TGTGCCAGCAGCGCCCTGACAGGGGCTACCTATGGCTACACCTTC. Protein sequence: CASSALTGATYGYTF. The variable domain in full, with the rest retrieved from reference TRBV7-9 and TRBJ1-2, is DTGVSQNPRHKITKRGQNVTFRCDPISEHNRLYWYRQTLGQGPEFLTYFQNEAQLEKSRLLSDRFSAERPKGSFSTLEIQRTEQGDSAMYLCASSALTGATYGYTFGSGTRLTVV.

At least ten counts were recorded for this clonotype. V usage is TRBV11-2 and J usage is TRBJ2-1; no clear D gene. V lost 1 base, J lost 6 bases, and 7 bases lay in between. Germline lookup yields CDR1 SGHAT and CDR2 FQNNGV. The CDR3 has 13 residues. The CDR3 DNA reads TGTGCCAGCAGCTTAGTTCTTTTCAATGAGCAGTTCTTC. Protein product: CASSLVLFNEQFF. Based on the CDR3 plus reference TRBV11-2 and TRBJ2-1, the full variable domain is EAGVAQSPRYKIIEKRQSVAFWCNPISGHATLYWYQQILGQGPKLLIQFQNNGVVDDSQLPKDRFSAERLKGVDSTLKIQPAKLEDSAVYLCASSLVLFNEQFFGPGTRLTVL.

The chain's CDR3 is CASSQEIGTSLHF. CDR3 coding DNA: TGTGCCAGCAGCCAAGAGATCGGCACCTCCCTCCACTTT. The chain uses TRBV3-1 and TRBJ1-6; D ambiguous. CDR1 is LGHDT, CDR2 YNNKEL, per germline (reference sequence). The CDR3 contains 13 residues. V shed 0 bases and J shed 14 bases, with 11 bases lying between them.

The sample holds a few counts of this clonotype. CDR3 sequence (DNA): TGCGCCAGCAGCTCGCCACCCGTAGAGACCCAGTACTTC. It is translated as CASSSPPVETQYF. The rearrangement joins TRBV5-1 to TRBJ2-5; D gene ambiguous. Germline-derived CDR1 and CDR2 are SGHRS and YFSETQ. This CDR3 is 13 amino acids long. Trimming left V 3 bases short and J 4 bases short, with 10 bases between.

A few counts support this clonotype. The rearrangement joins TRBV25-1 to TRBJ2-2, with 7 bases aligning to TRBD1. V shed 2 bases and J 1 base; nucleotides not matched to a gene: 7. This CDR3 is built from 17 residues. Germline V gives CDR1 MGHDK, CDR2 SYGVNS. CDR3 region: CASSERQGHGNTGELFF. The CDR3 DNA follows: TGTGCCAGCAGTGAAAGACAGGGTCACGGGAACACCGGGGAGCTGTTTTTT. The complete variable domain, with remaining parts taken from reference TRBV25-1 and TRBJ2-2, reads EADIYQTPRYLVIGTGKKITLECSQTMGHDKMYWYQQDPGMELHLIHYSYGVNSTEKGDLSSESTVSRIRTEHFPLTLESARPSHTSQYLCASSERQGHGNTGELFFGEGSRLTVL.

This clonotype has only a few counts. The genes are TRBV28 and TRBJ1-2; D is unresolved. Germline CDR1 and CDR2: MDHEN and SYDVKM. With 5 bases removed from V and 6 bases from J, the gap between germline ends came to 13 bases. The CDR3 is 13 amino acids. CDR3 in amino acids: CASSPRVKDGYTF. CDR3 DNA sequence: TGTGCCAGCAGTCCCCGAGTCAAGGATGGCTACACCTTC.

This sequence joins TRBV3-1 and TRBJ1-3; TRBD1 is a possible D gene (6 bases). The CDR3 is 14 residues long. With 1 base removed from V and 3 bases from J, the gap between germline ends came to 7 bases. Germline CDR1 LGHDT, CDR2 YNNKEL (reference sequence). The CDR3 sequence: CASSQGTVGNTIYF. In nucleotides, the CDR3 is TGTGCCAGCAGCCAAGGGACAGTTGGAAACACCATATATTTT.

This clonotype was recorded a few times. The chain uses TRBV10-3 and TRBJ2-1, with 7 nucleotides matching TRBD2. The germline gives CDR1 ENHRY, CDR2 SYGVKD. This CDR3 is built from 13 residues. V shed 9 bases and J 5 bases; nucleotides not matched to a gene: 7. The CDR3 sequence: CAIASGLNNEQFF. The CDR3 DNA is TGTGCCATTGCTAGCGGCCTAAACAATGAGCAGTTCTTC.

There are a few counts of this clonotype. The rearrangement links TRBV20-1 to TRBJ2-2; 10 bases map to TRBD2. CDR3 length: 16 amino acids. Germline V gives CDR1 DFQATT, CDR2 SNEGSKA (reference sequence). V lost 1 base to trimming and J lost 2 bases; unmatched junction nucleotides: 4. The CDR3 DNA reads TGCAGTGCTAGAGTACTAGCGGGAAGTAACACCGGGGAGCTGTTTTTT. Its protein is CSARVLAGSNTGELFF.